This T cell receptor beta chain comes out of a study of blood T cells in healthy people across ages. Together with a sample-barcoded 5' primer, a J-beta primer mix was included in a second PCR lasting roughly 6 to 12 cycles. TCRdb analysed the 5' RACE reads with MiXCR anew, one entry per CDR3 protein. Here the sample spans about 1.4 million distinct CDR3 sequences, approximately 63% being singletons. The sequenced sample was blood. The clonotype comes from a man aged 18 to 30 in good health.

The CDR3 loop reads CASSLGWRGSYNEQFF. The CDR3 nucleotides read TGTGCCAGCAGCTTAGGTTGGCGGGGGTCCTACAATGAGCAGTTCTTC. V is TRBV11-2 and J is TRBJ2-1; 7 bases line up with TRBD2. In germline, CDR1 is SGHAT, CDR2 FQNNGV. Trimming removed 1 base from V and 1 base from J; junction bases left unmatched: 4. CDR3 length: 16 amino acids. The whole variable domain, filled in from reference TRBV11-2 and TRBJ2-1, reads EAGVAQSPRYKIIEKRQSVAFWCNPISGHATLYWYQQILGQGPKLLIQFQNNGVVDDSQLPKDRFSAERLKGVDSTLKIQPAKLEDSAVYLCASSLGWRGSYNEQFFGPGTRLTVL.